One sample yielded the 11 T cell receptor beta chains listed below, sequenced in a study of blood T cell repertoires in COVID-19. Data came from immunoSEQ multiplex PCR; TCRdb stores just in-frame clones and leaves some out. The repertoire includes 140,000 or so clones, about 80% of them detected once, and 3.5% sits in the top ten. Sequences were obtained from peripheral blood. The source of these receptors is a man aged 65-85 years who had recovered from COVID-19.

The V gene is TRBV12-3 or TRBV12-4, the J gene TRBJ2-3; D perhaps matches TRBD1 (6 bases). The CDR3 has 13 residues. V was pared by 3 bases and J by 9 bases, with 13 bases between. Here the CDR3 reads CASSFPDRTTQYF. The CDR3 region has the DNA TGTGCCAGCAGTTTCCCGGACAGAACCACGCAGTATTTT.

This chain connects TRBV9 to TRBJ2-1, with 8 bases fitting TRBD2. This CDR3 region has 14 residues. Losses at the gene ends were 5 bases for V and 9 bases for J; bases not matched to a gene: 10. CDR1 is SGDLS, CDR2 YYNGEE, per germline. The CDR3: CASRLGRASGEQFF. As DNA, the CDR3 is TGTGCCAGCAGACTCGGGAGGGCCTCGGGTGAGCAGTTCTTC.

V usage is TRBV29-1 and J usage is TRBJ1-1; no clear D. Per germline, CDR1 SQVTM and CDR2 ANQGSEA. V lost 7 bases, J lost 1 base, and 10 bases lay in between. This CDR3 has 12 amino acids. The CDR3 is CSAAQTNTEAFF. CDR3 coding DNA: TGCAGCGCCGCACAGACGAACACTGAAGCTTTCTTT.

This chain uses TRBV5-6 with TRBJ1-4; 7 nucleotides align to TRBD1. Germline lookup yields CDR1 SGHDT and CDR2 YYEEEE. The CDR3 runs 15 residues. The V and J ends lost 0 bases and 8 bases, in that order; junction bases with no gene match: 7. The CDR3 coding sequence is TGTGCCAGCAGCTTGGGAGGGGGCTTTGGCGAAAAACTGTTTTTT. This gives the protein CASSLGGGFGEKLFF.

The chain employs TRBV19 and TRBJ2-7; possible D gene TRBD1, 6 bases. The V and J ends lost 8 bases and 0 bases respectively, with 11 bases between them. The CDR3 has 13 amino acids. The germline gives CDR1 LNHDA, CDR2 SQIVND (reference sequence). The CDR3 nucleotides read TGTGCCAGTGCTGACAGGCCCTCCTACGAGCAGTACTTC. Its translation: CASADRPSYEQYF.

V is TRBV6-5 and J is TRBJ2-2; unclear D gene. Per the germline V gene, CDR1 is MNHEY and CDR2 is SVGAGI. This CDR3 has 14 amino acids. Trimming took off 9 bases at V and 0 bases at J, with 11 bases between the two ends. CDR3 region: CASCGLANTGELFF. The CDR3 DNA reads TGTGCCAGTTGTGGGCTCGCGAACACCGGGGAGCTGTTTTTT.

The V gene is TRBV6-5, the J gene TRBJ2-1; D might be TRBD1 (6 bases). Germline-derived CDR1 and CDR2 are MNHEY and SVGAGI. V shed 6 bases and J shed 6 bases, with 12 bases lying between them. This CDR3 region has 13 residues. CDR3 region: CASSSTGINEQFF. CDR3 DNA: TGTGCCAGCAGCTCTACAGGGATCAATGAGCAGTTCTTC.

V is TRBV7-3 and J is TRBJ2-2; 8 bases line up with TRBD2. There are 14 residues in the CDR3. Germline assignment: CDR1 SGHTA and CDR2 FQGTGA. Germline trimming cut 5 bases from V and 5 bases from J; bases unmatched to any gene: 4. The CDR3 nucleotides are TGTGCCAGCAGCAGGAGCGGGAGAACCGGGGAGCTGTTTTTT. This encodes CASSRSGRTGELFF.

This clone was seen more than once but under ten times. The chain is built from TRBV7-9 and TRBJ2-1; 11 bases map to TRBD2. This CDR3 is built from 15 residues. In germline, CDR1 is SEHNR, CDR2 FQNEAQ (reference sequence). V was pared by 2 bases and J by 9 bases, with 6 bases of the junction left unmatched. CDR3 in amino acids: CASSLKTSGSFEQFF. In nucleotides, the CDR3 is TGTGCCAGCAGCTTAAAAACTAGCGGGAGTTTTGAGCAGTTCTTC.

The genes are TRBV2 and TRBJ2-1, with 7 bases identical to TRBD1. Germline V gives CDR1 SNHLY, CDR2 FYNNEI. CDR3 length: 12 residues. The trim removed 7 bases at V and 8 bases at J, leaving 5 bases unmatched. The CDR3 DNA follows: TGTGCCAGCAAAACGCAGGGGGATGAGCAGTTCTTC. This gives the protein CASKTQGDEQFF.

This chain connects TRBV6-2 or TRBV6-3 to TRBJ2-6; D unclear. This CDR3 contains 17 residues. CDR1 and CDR2 from the germline V gene are MNHEY and SVGEGT. With 2 bases removed from V and 4 bases from J, the gap between germline ends came to 15 bases. In DNA form, the CDR3 reads TGTGCCAGCAGTTACCTCCGATGGGCAGTCGGGGCCAACGTCCTGACTTTC. Its translation: CASSYLRWAVGANVLTF.